The T cell receptor (beta chain) described here comes from a study of CD8 T cells in ankylosing spondylitis. Study-wide findings and caveats: A TCR beta motif made of fewer than ten highly homologous variants seemed typical of ankylosing spondylitis blood. Disease-linked clones reportedly showed significant enrichment in matched ankylosing spondylitis synovial fluid. Earlier literature documents some of the motif variants in reactive arthritis synovial fluid and blood.

About this clonotype itself: Its specificity is unknown.

Quantitative barcoded 5'-RACE was used to prepare TCR beta libraries. TCRdb re-analysed the 5' RACE reads in MiXCR, keeping a single row per CDR3 protein. This sample has around 390,000 distinct CDR3 sequences, with around 24% found just once. There are 16 residues in the CDR3. V dropped 1 base and J dropped 7; count of bases not matched to a gene: 9. The germline V gene has CDR1 SGHRS and CDR2 YFSETQ. The rearrangement links TRBV5-1 to TRBJ2-2; 8 nucleotides line up with TRBD1. This receptor was obtained from a male donor with ankylosing spondylitis. The sample comprised blood, either unsorted or a sorted T cell fraction (not recorded which). The CDR3 spells CASSLIPGGENGELFF. The CDR3 nucleotides read TGCGCCAGCAGCTTGATCCCAGGGGGCGAGAACGGGGAGCTGTTTTTT.